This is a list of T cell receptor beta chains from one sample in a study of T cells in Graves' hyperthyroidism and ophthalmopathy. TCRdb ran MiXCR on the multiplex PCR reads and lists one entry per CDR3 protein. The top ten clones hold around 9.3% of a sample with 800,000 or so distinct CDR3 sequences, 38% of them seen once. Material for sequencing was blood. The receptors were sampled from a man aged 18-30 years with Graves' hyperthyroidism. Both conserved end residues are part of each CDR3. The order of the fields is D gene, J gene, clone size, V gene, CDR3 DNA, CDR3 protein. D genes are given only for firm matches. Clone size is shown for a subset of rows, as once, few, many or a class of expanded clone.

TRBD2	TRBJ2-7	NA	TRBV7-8	TGTGCCAGCAGCGTAGCGGGAGCAAACGAGCAGTACTTC	CASSVAGANEQYF
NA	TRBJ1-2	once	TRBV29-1	TGCAGCGTTGCGGCGGTAACATCCTACGAGCAGTATGGCTACACCTTC	CSVAAVTSYEQYGYTF
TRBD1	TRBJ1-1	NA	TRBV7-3	TGTGCCAGCAGCCCCCGGGACAGTTACACTGAAGCTTTCTTT	CASSPRDSYTEAFF
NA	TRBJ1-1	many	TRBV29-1	TGCAGCGTTGATAATCTCTGGGAGAACACTGAAGCTTTCTTT	CSVDNLWENTEAFF
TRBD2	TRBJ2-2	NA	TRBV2	TGTGCCAGCACTCATGAGCTAGCGGGAAACACCGGGGAGCTGTTTTTT	CASTHELAGNTGELFF
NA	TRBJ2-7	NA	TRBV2	TGTGCCGGTGGGGCGGTATCCTACAAGCAGTACTTC	CAGGAVSYKQYF
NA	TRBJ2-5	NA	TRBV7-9	TGTGCCAGCAGACTCGACCGGGACTTCCAAGAGACCCAGTACTTC	CASRLDRDFQETQYF
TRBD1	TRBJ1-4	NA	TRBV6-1	TGTGCCAGCAGGAAGACAGGGAGGGGCGAAAAACTGTTTTTT	CASRKTGRGEKLFF
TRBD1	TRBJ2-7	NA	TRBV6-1	TGTGCCAGCGGAAGGGACAGGGGGCAGGGTTTCTACTACGAGCAGTACTTC	CASGRDRGQGFYYEQYF
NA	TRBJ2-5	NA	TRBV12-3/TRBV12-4	TGTGCCAGCAGCAACCCTCGGGAGACCCAGTACTTC	CASSNPRETQYF
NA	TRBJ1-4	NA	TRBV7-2	TGTGCCAGCAGCGGGTCAGGAGTTAATGAAAAACTGTTTTTT	CASSGSGVNEKLFF
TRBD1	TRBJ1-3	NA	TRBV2	TGTGCCAGCAGGGGGGACAGGGGAAACACCATATATTTT	CASRGDRGNTIYF
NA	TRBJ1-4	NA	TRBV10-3	TGTGCCAGCAGTTACCGGAGGCCAACTAATGAAAAACTGTTTTTT	CASSYRRPTNEKLFF
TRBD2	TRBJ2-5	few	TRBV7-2	TGTGCCAGCAGAAGCGGGGGGGCCGAAGAGACCCAGTACTTC	CASRSGGAEETQYF
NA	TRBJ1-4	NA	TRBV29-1	TGCAGCGTTATGGGACTAGCGGGGCTTAATGAAAAACTGTTTTTT	CSVMGLAGLNEKLFF
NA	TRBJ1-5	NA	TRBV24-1	TGTGCCAGCTCCCCTATTTGGGCAGACTATAGCAATCAGCCCCAGCATTTT	CASSPIWADYSNQPQHF
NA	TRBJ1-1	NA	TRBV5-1	TGCGCCAGCAGTTACTGGGGAAATTCCGCTGACCTGAACACTGAAGCTTTCTTT	CASSYWGNSADLNTEAFF
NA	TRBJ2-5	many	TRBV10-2	TGCGCCAGCAGTGACCCCGGGACTTGGGGAGGCCAAGAGACCCAGTACTTC	CASSDPGTWGGQETQYF
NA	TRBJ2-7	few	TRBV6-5	TGTGCCAGCAGTTCCCGGGGAGCGGGCTCCTACGAGCAGTACTTC	CASSSRGAGSYEQYF
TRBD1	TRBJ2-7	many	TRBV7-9	TGTGCCAGCGGGTCCAGACAGGGATGGGACGAGCAGTACTTC	CASGSRQGWDEQYF
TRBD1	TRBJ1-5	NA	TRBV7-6	TGTGCCAGCGGCCTACGACAGGGTAACCATTTT	CASGLRQGNHF
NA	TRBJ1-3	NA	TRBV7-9	TGTGCCAGCAGCTCCCGGGCCGCTGACACCATATATTTT	CASSSRAADTIYF